This T cell receptor beta chain stems from a study of technical replicates of blood from a few donors. Clones were read by immunoSEQ multiplex PCR, and TCRdb kept only the in-frame ones, dropping some. The data show around 71,000 clones, with more than 90% seen just once and approximately 0.4% held by the top ten. The CDR3 is made up of 11 amino acids. The germline V and J ends were trimmed by 4 bases and 6 bases, with 4 bases remaining between them. Germline CDR1 LNHNV, CDR2 YYDKDF (reference sequence). This clone has just one count. The sample was T cells isolated from PBMCs. This chain uses TRBV15 with TRBJ1-5; no reliable D call. The source of this sequence is a human donor in good health. CDR3 amino acids: CATSNGQPQHF. Here the CDR3 DNA reads TGTGCCACCAGCAACGGTCAGCCCCAGCATTTT.